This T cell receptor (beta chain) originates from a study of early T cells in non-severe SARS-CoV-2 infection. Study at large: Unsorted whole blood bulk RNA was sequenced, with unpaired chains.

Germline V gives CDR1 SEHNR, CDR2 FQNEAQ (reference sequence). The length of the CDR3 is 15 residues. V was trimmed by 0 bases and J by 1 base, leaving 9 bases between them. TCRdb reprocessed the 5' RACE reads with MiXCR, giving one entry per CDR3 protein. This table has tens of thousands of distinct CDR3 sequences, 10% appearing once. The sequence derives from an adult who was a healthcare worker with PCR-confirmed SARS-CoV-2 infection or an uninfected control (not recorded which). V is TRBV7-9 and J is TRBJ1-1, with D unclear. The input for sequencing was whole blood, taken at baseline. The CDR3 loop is CASSLAASQNTEAFF. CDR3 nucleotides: TGTGCCAGCAGCTTAGCGGCCTCCCAGAACACTGAAGCTTTCTTT.